This entry lists 20 T cell receptor beta chains sequenced from one sample in a study of blood T cell repertoires in COVID-19 (TCRdb year 2020). Libraries were constructed by the immunoSEQ multiplex PCR assay. TCRdb retrieved this table from immuneACCESS and kept in-frame rearrangements only. Not all clones are present; in checked studies, unresolved V genes account for under half, and no reason is known for the remainder. This sample gives about 150,000 clones in total; 70% to 90% of them show up just once. The top ten clones comprise 0.63% of the sample. What was sequenced was peripheral blood. The source is a man in his 60s with COVID-19, enrolled during active disease.

The chain couples TRBV2 to TRBJ2-5, with 8 positions matching TRBD1. Looked up from germline, CDR1 is SNHLY and CDR2 is FYNNEI. V lost 0 bases to trimming and J lost 7 bases; unmatched junction nucleotides: 10. There are 16 residues in the CDR3. Here the CDR3 DNA reads TGTGCCAGCAGTGAAGCGAGGTCACAGGGGGTAGGGACCCAGTACTTC. It encodes CASSEARSQGVGTQYF.

The chain links TRBV7-3 to TRBJ2-2; TRBD2 might be the D (6 bases). CDR1 SGHTA and CDR2 FQGTGA come from the germline V gene. The length of the CDR3 is 15 residues. Trimming removed 5 bases at V and 5 bases at J, with 15 bases between. As DNA, the CDR3 is TGTGCCAGCAGCCCCCTGGCGGGATTGACCGGGGAGCTGTTTTTT. Encoded protein: CASSPLAGLTGELFF.

The V and J genes are TRBV6-5 and TRBJ2-4, with 7 bases identical to TRBD1. The J segment lost 1 base and the V segment lost 6 bases, leaving 6 bases of the junction unmatched. This CDR3 has 15 amino acids. Germline values: CDR1 MNHEY, CDR2 SVGAGI. The CDR3 DNA sequence: TGTGCCAGCAGCAAGGGGGCTGGCGCCAAAAACATTCAGTACTTC. Its protein is CASSKGAGAKNIQYF.

The chain combines TRBV7-2 with TRBJ2-5; D gene unclear. V lost 0 bases and J 3 bases, leaving 5 bases between the germline ends. CDR3 length: 13 amino acids. CDR1 and CDR2 (germline): SGHTA, FQGNSA. CDR3 in amino acids: CASSLALKETQYF. The CDR3 bases are TGTGCCAGCAGCTTAGCACTTAAAGAGACCCAGTACTTC.

The V and J genes are TRBV11-3 and TRBJ2-1; 10 bases are a match to TRBD2. With 5 bases clipped from V and 2 bases from J, the junction kept 6 bases outside the gene matches. This CDR3 has 16 amino acids. From germline, CDR1 is SGHNT and CDR2 YENEEA. The CDR3: CASSPSGSLAYNEQFF. CDR3 DNA: TGTGCCAGCAGCCCTAGCGGGAGTCTCGCCTACAATGAGCAGTTCTTC.

This chain links TRBV7-8 with TRBJ1-2, with a tentative D call TRBD1 (6 bases). From germline, CDR1 is SGHVS and CDR2 FQNEAQ. CDR3 length: 14 amino acids. With 6 bases removed from V and 2 bases from J, the gap between germline ends came to 13 bases. This chain's CDR3 is CASSLSGDNYGYTF. The CDR3 bases are TGTGCCAGCAGTCTTTCAGGGGACAACTATGGCTACACCTTC. Together with reference TRBV7-8 and TRBJ1-2, the CDR3 gives the full variable domain: GAGVSQSPRYKVAKRGQDVALRCDPISGHVSLFWYQQALGQGPEFLTYFQNEAQLDKSGLPSDRFFAERPEGSVSTLKIQRTQQEDSAVYLCASSLSGDNYGYTFGSGTRLTVV.

This clone was seen a handful of times. The genes are TRBV7-2 and TRBJ1-4; TRBD1 aligns across 9 bases. This CDR3 is built from 14 residues. Germline V lookup: CDR1 SGHTA, CDR2 FQGNSA. J gave up 8 bases and V 5 bases, and 6 bases lay outside the gene matches. The CDR3 bases are TGTGCCAGCAGCCTCGACAGGGGGGGAGAAAAACTGTTTTTT. It encodes CASSLDRGGEKLFF.

The chain employs TRBV9 and TRBJ1-3; TRBD1 matches at 7 bases. Unmatched junction bases numbered 6, after V lost 4 bases and J lost 2 bases. There are 15 residues in the CDR3. Germline V gene data show CDR1 as SGDLS and CDR2 as YYNGEE. This CDR3 is CASSPTGSTGNTIYF. The DNA for the CDR3 is TGTGCCAGCAGCCCGACAGGGAGTACTGGAAACACCATATATTTT.

A few counts support this clone. The junction departs from germline at one end; a sequencing error may be responsible. The V call is TRBV11-2, the J call TRBJ1-1; D uncertain. The CDR3 sequence is 15 residues long. The germline V gene has CDR1 SGHAT and CDR2 FQNNGV. The CDR3: CASSLGLSMNTEAFF. The CDR3 DNA reads as TGTGCCAGCAGTTTAGGACTTAGCATGAACACTGAAGCTTTCTTT.

The rearrangement links TRBV5-1 to TRBJ2-1; possibly TRBD1 for D (6 bases). Trimming removed 4 bases from V and 4 bases from J, with 15 bases in between. Germline V lookup: CDR1 SGHRS, CDR2 YFSETQ. This CDR3 contains 15 residues. CDR3 nucleotide sequence: TGCGCCAGCAGCACCCGGGACAAACCTTACAATGAGCAGTTCTTC. It encodes CASSTRDKPYNEQFF.

This clone has more than one count but fewer than ten. This chain links TRBV24-1 with TRBJ2-1; TRBD2 aligns across 9 bases. There are 15 residues in the CDR3. Germline CDR1 KGHDR, CDR2 SFDVKD. J lost 9 bases, V lost 10 bases, and 15 bases had no gene match. CDR3 protein: CATQKLVAGATEQFF. The CDR3 nucleotides read TGTGCCACGCAGAAGTTGGTAGCGGGAGCGACTGAGCAGTTCTTC.

The J gene is TRBJ2-7, the V gene TRBV5-1; D is undetermined. Trimming took off 0 bases at V and 4 bases at J, with 11 bases between the two ends. Per the germline V gene, CDR1 is SGHRS and CDR2 is YFSETQ. CDR3 length: 14 residues. The CDR3 nucleotides read TGCGCCAGCAGCTTGGGTGGAGATCGGTACGAGCAGTACTTC. Translation gives CASSLGGDRYEQYF. The whole variable domain, remainder taken from reference TRBV5-1 and TRBJ2-7, is KAGVTQTPRYLIKTRGQQVTLSCSPISGHRSVSWYQQTPGQGLQFLFEYFSETQRNKGNFPGRFSGRQFSNSRSEMNVSTLELGDSALYLCASSLGGDRYEQYFGPGTRLTVT.

This clone appeared a single time. The chain employs TRBV29-1 and TRBJ2-2, with a possible D match to TRBD1 (5 bases). This CDR3 contains 13 residues. V lost 2 bases and J lost 1, with 5 bases in between. CDR1 SQVTM and CDR2 ANQGSEA come from the germline V gene. CDR3 residues: CSVEQGNTGELFF. In DNA form, the CDR3 reads TGCAGCGTTGAACAGGGGAACACCGGGGAGCTGTTTTTT.

The chain is built from TRBV24-1 and TRBJ2-1; TRBD1 aligns across 7 bases. Trimming removed 1 base from V and 7 bases from J; junction bases left unmatched: 12. CDR1 and CDR2 from the germline V gene are KGHDR and SFDVKD. The length of the CDR3 is 17 residues. CDR3 protein: CATSDLTRGGFGNEQFF. In DNA, the CDR3 is TGTGCCACCAGTGATTTAACTAGAGGGGGCTTCGGGAATGAGCAGTTCTTC.

V usage is TRBV10-3 and J usage is TRBJ1-2, with D perhaps matching TRBD1 (5 bases). Germline lookup yields CDR1 ENHRY and CDR2 SYGVKD. V was trimmed by 6 bases and J by 8 bases, leaving 16 bases between them. This CDR3 has 13 amino acids. The CDR3 bases are TGTGCCATCAGCGATGGCAGGGCAGAAGGCTACACCTTC. Protein product: CAISDGRAEGYTF.

The gene calls are TRBV6-2 or TRBV6-3 and TRBJ1-1, with D perhaps matching TRBD1 (6 bases). CDR1 is MNHEY and CDR2 is SVGEGT in the germline V gene. The CDR3 spans 15 residues. V was cut by 6 bases and J by 1 base, with 15 bases left in between. In nucleotides, the CDR3 is TGTGCCAGCAGCCCAAGTGGCAGGGGGAACACTGAAGCTTTCTTT. It translates to CASSPSGRGNTEAFF.

The gene calls are TRBV15 and TRBJ1-5; D gene uncertain. Trimming left V 4 bases short and J 0 bases short, with 10 bases between. Germline V gene sequence: CDR1 LNHNV, CDR2 YYDKDF (reference sequence). The CDR3 consists of 15 residues. CDR3 nucleotide sequence: TGTGCCACCAGCACACAGATGAATAGCAATCAGCCCCAGCATTTT. It specifies CATSTQMNSNQPQHF.

The CDR3 region has the DNA TGTGCCACCAGTGAGAAGGACAGGGGGACCTACGAGCAGTACTTC. This translates into CATSEKDRGTYEQYF. The chain combines TRBV24-1 with TRBJ2-7; 10 positions agree with TRBD1. Germline trimming cut 4 bases from V and 2 bases from J; bases unmatched to any gene: 4. Germline loops: CDR1 KGHDR, CDR2 SFDVKD. This CDR3 spans 15 amino acids.

This chain connects TRBV6-1 to TRBJ1-1; D is uncertain. From germline, CDR1 is MNHNS and CDR2 SASEGT. V lost 2 bases, J lost 8 bases, and 18 bases lay in between. There are 15 residues in the CDR3. CDR3 in amino acids: CASSERGRLSKEAFF. The DNA for the CDR3 is TGTGCCAGCAGTGAAAGAGGGCGACTTAGCAAGGAAGCTTTCTTT.

The rearrangement uses TRBV4-1 and TRBJ2-5, with TRBD2 identical over 7 bases. This CDR3 is 13 amino acids long. V lost 8 bases, J lost 5 bases, and 8 bases stayed unmatched. Germline CDR1 is MGHRA and CDR2 is YSYEKL. Written as DNA, the CDR3 is TGCGCCAGCCAAAGACTAGCCGGCGAGACCCAGTACTTC. Translation: CASQRLAGETQYF.